The T cell receptor beta chain under discussion was sequenced for a study of blood T cell repertoires in COVID-19. Study in general: COVID-19 samples, acute and convalescent, were from the United States, Italy and Spain.

Original analysis: Quantification of nucleated cells was approximated via reference gene primer amplification. Data came from immunoSEQ multiplex PCR; TCRdb stores just in-frame clones and leaves some out. V, J and clone size are taken as reported in that table, and D and trimming were inferred from the DNA itself. The sample has under 200,000 clones, around four fifths seen once. The receptor was isolated from a woman aged 25 to 39 with acute or convalescent COVID-19. Input material: peripheral blood.

In nucleotides, the CDR3 is TGTGCCAGCGCGCCCAGGATTAACACCGGGGAGCTGTTTTTT. The encoded protein is CASAPRINTGELFF. The V and J genes are TRBV9 and TRBJ2-2; no clear D gene. Germline V CDR1 and CDR2: SGDLS, YYNGEE. V dropped 7 bases and J dropped 2 bases, with 12 bases sitting between them. The CDR3 consists of 14 residues.